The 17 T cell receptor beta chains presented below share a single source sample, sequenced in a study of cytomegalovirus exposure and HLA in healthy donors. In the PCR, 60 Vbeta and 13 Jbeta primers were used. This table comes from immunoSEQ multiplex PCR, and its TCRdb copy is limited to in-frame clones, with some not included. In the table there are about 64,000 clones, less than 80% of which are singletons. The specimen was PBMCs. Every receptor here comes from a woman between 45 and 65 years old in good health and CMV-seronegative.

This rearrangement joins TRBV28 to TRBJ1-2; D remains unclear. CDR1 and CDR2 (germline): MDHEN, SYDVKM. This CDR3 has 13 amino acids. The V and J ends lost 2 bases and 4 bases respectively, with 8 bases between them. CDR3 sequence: CASSLERGYGYTF. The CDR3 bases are TGTGCCAGCAGTTTAGAGCGGGGCTATGGCTACACCTTC.

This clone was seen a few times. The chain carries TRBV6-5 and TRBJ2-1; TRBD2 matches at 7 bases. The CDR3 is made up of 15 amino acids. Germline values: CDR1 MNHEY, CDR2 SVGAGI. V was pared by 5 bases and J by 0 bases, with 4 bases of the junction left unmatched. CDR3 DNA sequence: TGTGCCAGCAGTAAGAGCGGGATCTCCTACAATGAGCAGTTCTTC. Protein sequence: CASSKSGISYNEQFF.

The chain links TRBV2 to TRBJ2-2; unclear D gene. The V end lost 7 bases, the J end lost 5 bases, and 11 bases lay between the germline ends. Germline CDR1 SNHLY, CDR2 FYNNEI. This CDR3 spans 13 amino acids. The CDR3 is CASNQAPTGELFF. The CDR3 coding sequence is TGTGCCAGCAATCAGGCTCCGACCGGGGAGCTGTTTTTT. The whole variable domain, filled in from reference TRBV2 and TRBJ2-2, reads EPEVTQTPSHQVTQMGQEVILRCVPISNHLYFYWYRQILGQKVEFLVSFYNNEISEKSEIFDDQFSVERPDGSNFTLKIRSTKLEDSAMYFCASNQAPTGELFFGEGSRLTVL.

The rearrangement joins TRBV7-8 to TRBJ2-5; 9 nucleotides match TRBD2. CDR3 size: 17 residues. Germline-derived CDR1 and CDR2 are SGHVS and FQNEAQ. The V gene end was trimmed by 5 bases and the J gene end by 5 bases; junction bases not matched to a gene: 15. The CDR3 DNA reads TGTGCCAGCAGCCCTAGAGCCCTGACTAGCGGTAGGGAGACCCAGTACTTC. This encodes CASSPRALTSGRETQYF.

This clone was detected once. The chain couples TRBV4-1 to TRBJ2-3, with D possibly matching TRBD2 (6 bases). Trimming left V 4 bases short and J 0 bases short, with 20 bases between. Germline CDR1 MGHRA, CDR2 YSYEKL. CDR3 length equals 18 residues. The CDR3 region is CASSLRDSLITSTDTQYF. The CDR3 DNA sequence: TGCGCCAGCAGCCTCCGGGACTCATTAATTACTAGCACAGATACGCAGTATTTT.

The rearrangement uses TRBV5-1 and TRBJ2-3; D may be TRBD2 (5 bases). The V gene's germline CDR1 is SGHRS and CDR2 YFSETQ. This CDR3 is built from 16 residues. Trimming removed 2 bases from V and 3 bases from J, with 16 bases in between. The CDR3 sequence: CASSFPDSSGTDTQYF. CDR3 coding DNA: TGCGCCAGCAGCTTCCCAGATTCCTCGGGGACAGATACGCAGTATTTT.

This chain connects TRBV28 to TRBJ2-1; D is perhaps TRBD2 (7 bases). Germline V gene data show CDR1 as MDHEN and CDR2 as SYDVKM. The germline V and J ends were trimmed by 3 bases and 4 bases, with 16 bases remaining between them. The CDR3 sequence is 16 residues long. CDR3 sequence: CASSLGRGKGYNEQFF. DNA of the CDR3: TGTGCCAGCAGTTTGGGGAGGGGGAAGGGGTACAATGAGCAGTTCTTC.

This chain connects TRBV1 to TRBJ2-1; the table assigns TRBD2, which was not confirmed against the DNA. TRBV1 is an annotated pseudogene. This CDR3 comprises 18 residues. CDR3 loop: CTTAQGTSGKSSYNEQFF. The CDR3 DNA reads TGCACCACCGCACAGGGGACTAGCGGAAAAAGCTCCTACAATGAGCAGTTCTTC.

In nucleotides, the CDR3 is TGTGCCATCAGTCGAGGGGCAGGGGATGAGCAGTTCTTC. Residues: CAISRGAGDEQFF. The V and J genes are TRBV10-3 and TRBJ2-1; a weak D match, TRBD1 (6 bases). The germline gives CDR1 ENHRY, CDR2 SYGVKD. V gave up 5 bases and J gave up 8 bases, with 13 bases separating them. The CDR3 is 13 amino acids.

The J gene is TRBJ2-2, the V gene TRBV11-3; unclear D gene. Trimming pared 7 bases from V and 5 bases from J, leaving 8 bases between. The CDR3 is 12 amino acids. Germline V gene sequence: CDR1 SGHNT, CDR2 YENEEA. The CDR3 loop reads CASTPETGELFF. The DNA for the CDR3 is TGTGCCAGCACTCCAGAAACCGGGGAGCTGTTTTTT. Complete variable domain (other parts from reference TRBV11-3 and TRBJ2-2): EAGVVQSPRYKIIEKKQPVAFWCNPISGHNTLYWYLQNLGQGPELLIRYENEEAVDDSQLPKDRFSAERLKGVDSTLKIQPAELGDSAVYLCASTPETGELFFGEGSRLTVL.

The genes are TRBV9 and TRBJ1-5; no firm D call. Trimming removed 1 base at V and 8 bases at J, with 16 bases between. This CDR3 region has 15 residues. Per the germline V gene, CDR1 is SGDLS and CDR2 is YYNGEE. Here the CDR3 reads CASSVTPYPGEPQHF. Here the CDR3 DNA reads TGTGCCAGCAGCGTAACCCCGTACCCCGGGGAGCCCCAGCATTTT.

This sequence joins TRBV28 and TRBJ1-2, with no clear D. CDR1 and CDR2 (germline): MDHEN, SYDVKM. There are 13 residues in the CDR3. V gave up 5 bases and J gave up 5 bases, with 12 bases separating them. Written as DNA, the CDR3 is TGTGCCAGCAGTCCCCCCACGGGGTATGGCTACACCTTC. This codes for CASSPPTGYGYTF.

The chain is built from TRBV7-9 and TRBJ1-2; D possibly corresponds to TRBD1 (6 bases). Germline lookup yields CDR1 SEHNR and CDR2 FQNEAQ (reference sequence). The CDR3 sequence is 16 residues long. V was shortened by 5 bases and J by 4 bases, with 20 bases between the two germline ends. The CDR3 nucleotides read TGTGCCAGCAGCCCTCCTCCTCGACAGGCTCCCTATGGCTACACCTTC. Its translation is CASSPPPRQAPYGYTF.

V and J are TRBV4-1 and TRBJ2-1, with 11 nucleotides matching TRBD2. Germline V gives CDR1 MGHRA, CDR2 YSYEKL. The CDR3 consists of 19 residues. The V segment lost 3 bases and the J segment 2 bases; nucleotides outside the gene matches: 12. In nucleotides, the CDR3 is TGCGCCAGCAGCCATGCTAACCTTGTAGCGGGAGGGGCCTACAATGAGCAGTTCTTC. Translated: CASSHANLVAGGAYNEQFF.

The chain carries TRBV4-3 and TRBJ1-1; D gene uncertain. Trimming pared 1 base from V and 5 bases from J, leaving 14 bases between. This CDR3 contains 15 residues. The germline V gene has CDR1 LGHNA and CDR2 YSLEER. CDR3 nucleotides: TGCGCCAGCAGCCAAGGATACGGGGTGTTAACTGAAGCTTTCTTT. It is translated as CASSQGYGVLTEAFF.

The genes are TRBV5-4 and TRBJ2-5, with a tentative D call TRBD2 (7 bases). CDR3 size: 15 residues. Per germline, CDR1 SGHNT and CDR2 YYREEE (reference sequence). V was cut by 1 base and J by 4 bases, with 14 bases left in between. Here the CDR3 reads CASSLRGGIRETQYF. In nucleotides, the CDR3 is TGTGCCAGCAGCTTGAGGGGGGGGATTAGAGAGACCCAGTACTTC.

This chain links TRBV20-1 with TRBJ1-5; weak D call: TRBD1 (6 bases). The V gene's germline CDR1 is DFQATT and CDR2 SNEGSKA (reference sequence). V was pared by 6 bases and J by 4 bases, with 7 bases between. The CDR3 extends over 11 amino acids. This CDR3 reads CSAQGNQPQHF. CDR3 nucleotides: TGCAGTGCCCAGGGGAATCAGCCCCAGCATTTT.